This T cell receptor (beta chain) was recorded in a study of control samples from healthy donors and cancer patients (dated by TCRdb to 2018 to 2021). Germline trimming amounts to 6 bases on V and 3 bases on J, with 6 as the count of junction bases outside the gene matches. CDR1 and CDR2, per the germline V gene, are LGHNA and YSLEER. The CDR3, cysteine through phenylalanine, is 14 amino acids long. Just CDR3 DNA is preserved here, 42 bases in frame from base 1. Comment on this clone: The target of this receptor is not known. Base quality data are lacking; no much larger clone is found one base away.

Preparation of the library involved the immunoSEQ multiplex PCR assay. What TCRdb holds here is the immuneACCESS table cut down to in-frame rearrangements. Part of the clones is not present; checked against another copy, under half of the missing clones reflect an unresolved V gene, and the others are unexplained. The sample table shows 70,000 or so clones, and 84% are seen once. Around 3% of the sample is taken by the ten largest. The rearrangement joined TRBV4-3 to TRBJ1-2; TRBD1 fits 8 bases in the junction. The sequenced material came from PBMCs. This TCR came from a woman aged 45-65 years with lung cancer. The CDR3 loop reads CASSYSTGDYGYTF. The nucleotides read TGCGCCAGCAGTTACTCGACAGGGGACTATGGCTACACCTTC.